This TCR beta chain was identified in a study of T cell responses to AZD1222 COVID-19 vaccine. The repertoire was sequenced with immunoSEQ multiplex PCR; TCRdb's copy has only in-frame clones and lacks some. The table shows tens of thousands of clones, with roughly 85% occurring only once. Germline assignment: CDR1 SNHLY and CDR2 FYNNEI. V dropped 4 bases and J dropped 4 bases, with 10 bases sitting between them. CDR3 size: 13 residues. The V and J genes are TRBV2 and TRBJ1-2; D may be TRBD1 (5 bases). The source was peripheral blood, collected on day 0 of AZD1222 vaccination. This sequence originates from an adult in good health. The CDR3 region has the DNA TGTGCCAGCAGTGGTTCAGGGACCTATGGCTACACCTTC. It specifies CASSGSGTYGYTF.